Included here is one T cell receptor (beta chain) sequence, with context. What it binds is unknown. The data were obtained in a study of naive and memory T cell subsets. General study findings and limits: In naive cells, over 85% of TCR sequences were seen only once. Naive and memory subsets had different power law exponents for TCR abundance. Naive and memory repertoire findings lacked a ground truth for validation. From naive to CM, EM and EMRA, diversity decreased and Gini increased.

The beta constant-region primer was an equimolar mix of two oligonucleotides covering TRBC1 and TRBC2. TCRdb re-called the UMI-ligation and nested PCR reads through MiXCR, storing one row per CDR3 protein. In the table there are 120,000 to 150,000 distinct CDR3 sequences, 15% to 20% of which are singletons. Sequencing used naive CD4+ T cells from blood. This receptor was obtained from a human donor in good health.

CDR3 coding DNA: TGTGCCAGCAGCCAACAGGGAGGCACCGGGGAGCTGTTTTTT. It yields the protein CASSQQGGTGELFF. The rearrangement joins TRBV4-2 to TRBJ2-2; a weak D match, TRBD2 (6 bases). Deletions cut 2 bases from V and 4 bases from J, with 8 bases between. The germline V gene has CDR1 LGHNA and CDR2 YNFKEQ. The CDR3 loop spans 14 amino acids.